This TCR beta chain is drawn from a study of CD8+ T cells in alopecia areata. Study-level points and caveats: Patients shared TCRs less clearly than mice did, possibly owing to HLA. Affected scalp, especially in alopecia totalis/universalis, had a higher clonality than normal scalp did. Scalp sequencing also captures normal skin's resident alphabeta T cells.

Unmatched junction bases numbered 4, after V lost 5 bases and J lost 2 bases. Germline V gene lookup returns CDR1 MDHEN and CDR2 SYDVKM. The CDR3 spans 15 residues. Concerning this clone itself: Its antigen is undetermined.

Sequencing templates came from extracted RNA that was reverse transcribed into cDNA. Clones were sequenced by immunoSEQ multiplex PCR, and TCRdb holds only the in-frame ones, with some missing. The sample lists roughly 190,000 clones, approximately 60% occurring once. Described treatment: oral pan-JAK inhibitor, 5-10 mg twice daily. The sequencing here drew on CD4+ T cells sorted from blood, taken at week 4, from a patient treated with tofacitinib. The clonotype originates from a human donor with alopecia areata. The chain has TRBV28 and TRBJ2-1; 9 bases align to TRBD2. The CDR3 DNA sequence: TGTGCCAGCAGTAACCTAGCGGGGCCCTACAATGAGCAGTTCTTC. Its protein product is CASSNLAGPYNEQFF.